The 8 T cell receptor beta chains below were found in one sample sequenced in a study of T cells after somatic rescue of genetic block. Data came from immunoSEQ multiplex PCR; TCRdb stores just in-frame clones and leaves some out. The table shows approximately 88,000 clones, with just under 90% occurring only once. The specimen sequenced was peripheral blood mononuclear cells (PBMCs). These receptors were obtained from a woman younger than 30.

Here the CDR3 reads CASSVSPPQGANNYGYTF. In nucleotides, the CDR3 is TGTGCCAGCAGTGTTTCTCCGCCACAGGGGGCAAATAACTATGGCTACACCTTC. The gene calls are TRBV27 and TRBJ1-2, with 9 bases lining up with TRBD1. The CDR3 sequence is 18 residues long. CDR1 is MNHEY, CDR2 SMNVEV, per germline (reference sequence). The junction had 14 bases not matched to a gene; V was cut back by 5 bases and J by 1 base.

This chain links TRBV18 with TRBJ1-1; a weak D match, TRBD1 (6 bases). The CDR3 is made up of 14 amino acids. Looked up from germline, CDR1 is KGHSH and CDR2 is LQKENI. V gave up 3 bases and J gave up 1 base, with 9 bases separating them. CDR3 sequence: CASSPGQSNTEAFF. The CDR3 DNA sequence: TGTGCCAGCTCACCGGGACAATCGAACACTGAAGCTTTCTTT.

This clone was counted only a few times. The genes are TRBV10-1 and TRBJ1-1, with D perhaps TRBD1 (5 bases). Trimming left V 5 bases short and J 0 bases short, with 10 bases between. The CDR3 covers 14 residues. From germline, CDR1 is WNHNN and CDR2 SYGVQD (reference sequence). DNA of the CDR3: TGCGCCAGCAGTAAGAGGGGCCTGAACACTGAAGCTTTCTTT. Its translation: CASSKRGLNTEAFF.

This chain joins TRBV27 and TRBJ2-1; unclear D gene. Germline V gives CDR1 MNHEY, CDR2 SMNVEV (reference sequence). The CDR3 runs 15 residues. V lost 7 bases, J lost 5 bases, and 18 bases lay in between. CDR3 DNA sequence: TGTGCCAGCACCGGCTGGGTGCGGAGCCACAATGAGCAGTTCTTC. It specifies CASTGWVRSHNEQFF.

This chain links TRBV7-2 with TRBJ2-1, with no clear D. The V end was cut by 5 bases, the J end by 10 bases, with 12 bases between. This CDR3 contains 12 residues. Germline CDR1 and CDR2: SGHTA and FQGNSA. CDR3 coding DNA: TGTGCCAGCAGCCCCCCAGGACGAGAGCAGTTCTTC. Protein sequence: CASSPPGREQFF.

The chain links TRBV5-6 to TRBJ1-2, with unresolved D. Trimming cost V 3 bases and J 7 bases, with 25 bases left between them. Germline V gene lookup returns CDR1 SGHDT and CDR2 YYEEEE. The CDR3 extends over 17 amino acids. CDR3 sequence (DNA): TGTGCCAGCAGCTCCACTAGGCTGGGAGGGATTCTGGGTGGCTACACCTTC. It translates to CASSSTRLGGILGGYTF.

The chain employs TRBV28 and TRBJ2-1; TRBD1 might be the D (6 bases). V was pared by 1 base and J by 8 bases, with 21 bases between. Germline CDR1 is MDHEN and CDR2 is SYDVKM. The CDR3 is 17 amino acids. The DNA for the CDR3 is TGTGCCAGCAGTTTATATTCCAGGGGACCCTTTGGGGATGAGCAGTTCTTC. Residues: CASSLYSRGPFGDEQFF. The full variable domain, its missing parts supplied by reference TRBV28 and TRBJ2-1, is DVKVTQSSRYLVKRTGEKVFLECVQDMDHENMFWYRQDPGLGLRLIYFSYDVKMKEKGDIPEGYSVSREKKERFSLILESASTNQTSMYLCASSLYSRGPFGDEQFFGPGTRLTVL.

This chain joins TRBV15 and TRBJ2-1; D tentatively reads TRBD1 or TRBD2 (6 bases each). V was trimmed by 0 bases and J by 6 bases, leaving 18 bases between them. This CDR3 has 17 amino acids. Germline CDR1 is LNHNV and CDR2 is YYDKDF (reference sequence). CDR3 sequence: CATSRDRGGLLVNEQFF. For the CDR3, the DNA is TGTGCCACCAGCAGAGATCGAGGGGGGCTTTTGGTCAATGAGCAGTTCTTC.